The 22 T cell receptor beta chains below were found in one sample sequenced in a study of cytomegalovirus exposure and HLA in healthy donors. PCR was performed using 60 Vbeta and 13 Jbeta primers. Clones were sequenced by immunoSEQ multiplex PCR, and TCRdb holds only the in-frame ones, with some missing. The sample has approximately 120,000 clones, approximately 85% seen once. The sequencing sample was made of PBMCs. The receptors here all came from a woman in her thirties in good health and CMV-seropositive.

J is TRBJ2-5 and V is TRBV15; D is possibly TRBD2 (6 bases). The better agreement between TRBJ2-7 and the DNA end casts doubt on the J call. Germline assignment: CDR1 LNHNV and CDR2 YYDKDF (reference sequence). The CDR3 is 15 amino acids. CDR3 nucleotide sequence: TGTGCCACCAGCAGAGATCCCGGGAGAGCCTACGAGCAGTACTTC. Translated, it gives CATSRDPGRAYEQYF.

The rearrangement uses TRBV6-6 and TRBJ1-3; D remains ambiguous. Germline CDR1 is MNHNY and CDR2 is SVGAGI (reference sequence). The CDR3 runs 16 residues. Trimming cost V 5 bases and J 2 bases, with 16 bases left between them. The DNA of the CDR3 is TGTGCCAGCAGTCGTCTACAGTCCCTCGCTGGAAACACCATATATTTT. Its protein is CASSRLQSLAGNTIYF.

This sequence joins TRBV10-1 and TRBJ2-2; D possibly corresponds to TRBD2 (6 bases). Per the germline V gene, CDR1 is WNHNN and CDR2 is SYGVQD (reference sequence). This CDR3 region has 15 residues. V dropped 4 bases and J dropped 7 bases, with 16 bases sitting between them. DNA for the CDR3: TGCGCCAGCAGTGGAACTAGCTCAGGTGACGGGGAGCTGTTTTTT. Amino acid sequence: CASSGTSSGDGELFF.

The J gene is TRBJ1-1, the V gene TRBV5-6; 7 bases fit TRBD1. J lost 6 bases, V lost 8 bases, and 7 bases had no gene match. Germline V gene lookup returns CDR1 SGHDT and CDR2 YYEEEE. This CDR3 is 12 amino acids long. Here the CDR3 DNA reads TGTGCCAGTACCCGGGACAGTGCTGAAGCTTTCTTT. As protein: CASTRDSAEAFF. Full variable domain (rest looked up from reference TRBV5-6 and TRBJ1-1): DAGVTQSPTHLIKTRGQQVTLRCSPKSGHDTVSWYQQALGQGPQFIFQYYEEEERQRGNFPDRFSGHQFPNYSSELNVNALLLGDSALYLCASTRDSAEAFFGQGTRLTVV.

The CDR3 nucleotides are TGTGCCACCAGCAGAGATCGAGGGGGAGAGCAGTACTTC. Translated, it gives CATSRDRGGEQYF. This rearrangement joins TRBV15 to TRBJ2-7, with TRBD1 as a possible D gene (6 bases). Trimming cost V 0 bases and J 7 bases, with 10 bases left between them. Germline V gene lookup returns CDR1 LNHNV and CDR2 YYDKDF (reference sequence). The CDR3 runs 13 residues.

J is TRBJ1-2 and V is TRBV5-6; no reliable D call. The CDR3 loop spans 13 amino acids. Germline V gives CDR1 SGHDT, CDR2 YYEEEE. V was shortened by 0 bases and J by 2 bases, with 5 bases between the two germline ends. The CDR3 coding sequence is TGTGCCAGCAGCTTGGGCCAGAACTATGGCTACACCTTC. Amino acids: CASSLGQNYGYTF.

V is TRBV19 and J is TRBJ1-5; no reliable D call. V was shortened by 10 bases and J by 3 bases, with 10 bases between the two germline ends. Germline values: CDR1 LNHDA, CDR2 SQIVND (reference sequence). CDR3 length equals 12 residues. Written as DNA, the CDR3 is TGTGCCACCCGTAGCATCAATCAGCCCCAGCATTTT. Translated: CATRSINQPQHF.

This sequence joins TRBV28 and TRBJ1-2; weak D call: TRBD1 (5 bases). The germline gives CDR1 MDHEN, CDR2 SYDVKM. The CDR3 is made up of 12 amino acids. The V end lost 6 bases, the J end lost 8 bases, and 13 bases lay between the germline ends. CDR3 nucleotide sequence: TGTGCCAGCAGCGTCGGGACTTTGGGCTACACCTTC. This gives the protein CASSVGTLGYTF.

V is TRBV28 and J is TRBJ2-2; D is unclear. This CDR3 is built from 13 residues. Trimming took 2 bases from V and 4 from J, leaving 5 bases between them. CDR1 is MDHEN, CDR2 SYDVKM, per germline. The DNA of the CDR3 is TGTGCCAGCAGTTTAGACACCACCGGGGAGCTGTTTTTT. Translated, it gives CASSLDTTGELFF.

The chain couples TRBV4-2 to TRBJ2-1; 14 bases are shared with TRBD2. CDR3 size: 18 residues. Germline values: CDR1 LGHNA, CDR2 YNFKEQ. Trimming cost V 7 bases and J 3 bases; bases outside gene matches: 11. The DNA for the CDR3 is TGTGCCAGCAACGACGGGGGGACTAGCGGGGGCCGCTACAATGAGCAGTTCTTC. Protein sequence: CASNDGGTSGGRYNEQFF.

The chain uses TRBV5-1 and TRBJ2-1; TRBD2 matches 7 bases. The CDR3 is 12 residues long. The germline V gene encodes CDR1 SGHRS and CDR2 YFSETQ. V shed 2 bases and J 10 bases; nucleotides not matched to a gene: 3. In DNA, the CDR3 is TGCGCCAGCAGCTTCTCCGGGGGGGAGCAGTTCTTC. Translated, it gives CASSFSGGEQFF.

This chain connects TRBV29-1 to TRBJ2-3; D is perhaps TRBD2 (5 bases). The CDR3 is 14 residues long. Germline CDR1 reads SQVTM; CDR2 reads ANQGSEA. With 6 bases removed from V and 4 bases from J, the gap between germline ends came to 17 bases. CDR3 in amino acids: CSVGPSFRADTQYF. CDR3 coding DNA: TGCAGCGTCGGACCTAGCTTTAGGGCAGATACGCAGTATTTT.

This clone was observed once. J is TRBJ1-1 and V is TRBV6-1, with a tentative D call TRBD1 (6 bases). V shed 6 bases and J shed 3 bases, with 17 bases lying between them. Germline V gives CDR1 MNHNS, CDR2 SASEGT. This CDR3 region has 15 residues. The CDR3 sequence: CASSPTGYSDTEAFF. The CDR3 nucleotides are TGTGCCAGCAGCCCCACAGGGTATTCGGACACTGAAGCTTTCTTT.

V and J are TRBV11-3 and TRBJ2-7; D may be TRBD2 (6 bases). CDR3 length: 13 residues. The germline V gene encodes CDR1 SGHNT and CDR2 YENEEA. V was pared by 2 bases and J by 3 bases, with 8 bases between. Here the CDR3 DNA reads TGTGCCAGCAGCTTATTTAGCGGCTACGAGCAGTACTTC. Translating it yields CASSLFSGYEQYF.

The CDR3 region is CASSPLTGGWNEQFF. The DNA for the CDR3 is TGTGCCAGCAGCCCGCTTACAGGGGGTTGGAATGAGCAGTTCTTC. This chain uses TRBV7-9 with TRBJ2-1; 8 nucleotides line up with TRBD1. Germline loops: CDR1 SEHNR, CDR2 FQNEAQ (reference sequence). J lost 7 bases, V lost 5 bases, and 10 bases had no gene match. The CDR3 covers 15 residues. Using reference TRBV7-9 and TRBJ2-1 for the parts outside the CDR3, the full variable domain is DTGVSQNPRHKITKRGQNVTFRCDPISEHNRLYWYRQTLGQGPEFLTYFQNEAQLEKSRLLSDRFSAERPKGSFSTLEIQRTEQGDSAMYLCASSPLTGGWNEQFFGPGTRLTVL.

This chain connects TRBV2 to TRBJ2-7; 8 nucleotides match TRBD1. CDR1 is SNHLY and CDR2 is FYNNEI in the germline V gene. This CDR3 is 15 amino acids long. J gave up 1 base and V 3 bases, and 5 bases lay outside the gene matches. The CDR3 loop is CASSETTGASYEQYF. The CDR3 DNA sequence: TGTGCCAGCAGTGAGACGACAGGGGCGTCCTACGAGCAGTACTTC.

The chain recombines TRBV2 with TRBJ1-1; no reliable D call. CDR1 is SNHLY, CDR2 FYNNEI, per germline. Trimming removed 8 bases from V and 4 bases from J, with 8 bases in between. This CDR3 has 11 amino acids. The CDR3 loop is CASGPGTEAFF. CDR3 bases: TGTGCCAGCGGCCCGGGCACTGAAGCTTTCTTT. The whole variable domain, filled in from reference TRBV2 and TRBJ1-1, reads EPEVTQTPSHQVTQMGQEVILRCVPISNHLYFYWYRQILGQKVEFLVSFYNNEISEKSEIFDDQFSVERPDGSNFTLKIRSTKLEDSAMYFCASGPGTEAFFGQGTRLTVV.

The V gene is TRBV6-5, the J gene TRBJ1-1; possibly TRBD1 for D (5 bases). This CDR3 is built from 11 residues. Germline V gene lookup returns CDR1 MNHEY and CDR2 SVGAGI. With 6 bases removed from V and 7 bases from J, the gap between germline ends came to 9 bases. CDR3 amino acids: CASRSTDEAFF. DNA for the CDR3: TGTGCCAGCAGGTCGACAGATGAAGCTTTCTTT.

This clone was seen more than once but under ten times. The chain employs TRBV28 and TRBJ1-5; no definite D call. Looked up from germline, CDR1 is MDHEN and CDR2 is SYDVKM. The length of the CDR3 is 12 residues. The germline V and J ends were trimmed by 7 bases and 0 bases, with 4 bases remaining between them. CDR3 amino acids: CASTFSNQPQHF. The CDR3 DNA reads as TGTGCCAGCACCTTTAGCAATCAGCCCCAGCATTTT.

The table lists this clone with a few counts. No conserved phenylalanine or tryptophan is present at the end of the CDR3, so a read error is the likely explanation. The DNA is left out, because the CDR3 cannot be placed on it with certainty; the CDR3 is given as TCRdb lists it. V usage is TRBV6-1 and J usage is TRBJ1-2; TRBD1 reflects the table's D call only, with no check against the DNA. CDR1 and CDR2 from the germline V gene are MNHNS and SASEGT. The CDR3 sequence runs 12 residues, both termini included. The CDR3 here is CASTPPSGTDVL.

CDR3 DNA: TGTGCCAGCACCCAGGGAACAGCGGGCCGGCCCACCGGGGAGCTGTTTTTT. Translation gives CASTQGTAGRPTGELFF. V is TRBV9 and J is TRBJ2-2, with TRBD2 as a possible D gene (6 bases). Trimming removed 6 bases at V and 4 bases at J, with 22 bases between. The CDR3 is made up of 17 amino acids. Germline CDR1 and CDR2: SGDLS and YYNGEE.

This chain joins TRBV11-2 and TRBJ1-2, with a weak D call TRBD1 (5 bases). V shed 3 bases and J shed 5 bases, with 22 bases lying between them. This CDR3 comprises 17 residues. CDR1 and CDR2 (germline): SGHAT, FQNNGV. The CDR3 DNA sequence: TGTGCCAGCAGCTTGGGGGGATTAGGGGCAGGACCGTATGGCTACACCTTC. Translating it yields CASSLGGLGAGPYGYTF.